This T cell receptor beta chain was retrieved from a study of glioma-infiltrating T cells after dendritic cell vaccination (dated by TCRdb to about 2016). Study-level background: The cohort included some 15 glioblastoma patients drawn from Phase I and II dendritic cell vaccination trials, of whom 9 were newly diagnosed and 6 had recurrent disease. TCR sequencing metrics, including TIL content and tumor-blood repertoire overlap, were correlated with survival after dendritic cell vaccination. Between the early 2000s and the early 2010s, the patients were given dendritic cell vaccination pulsed with autologous tumor lysate. Deep sequencing of TCR beta CDR3 regions was used to quantify tumor-infiltrating lymphocyte content and compare tumor and blood repertoires in dendritic cell-vaccinated glioblastoma patients. Each patient was given three intradermal dendritic cell vaccine injections, spaced two weeks apart, in the arm below the axilla. The vaccine consisted of monocyte-derived dendritic cells cultured less than 9 days with IL-4 and GM-CSF, then pulsed overnight with autologous tumor lysate. The paper as a whole reports these results and caveats: The cohort was small and heterogeneous, only a few patients had full blood and tumor sets, and even fewer had initial-recurrent tumor pairs. Higher estimated pretreatment TIL content predicted longer time to progression and overall survival after dendritic cell vaccination. No direct relationship between TCR clonality and survival was found, suggesting that a diverse polyclonal response may matter. The three-group TCR overlap response model was described as speculative and requiring prospective validation.

With respect to this clone: Its antigen specificity is not known. No qualities accompany the bases; no much larger clone lies one base away.

Looking up the germline V gene (reference sequence) yields CDR1 GTSNPN and CDR2 SVGIG. The V and J ends are trimmed by 3 bases and 7 bases, leaving 9 bases between them. The CDR3, cysteine through phenylalanine, is 11 amino acids long. Solely the CDR3 DNA is kept, with 33 bases framed from the first base. Using the immunoSEQ assay, TCRB CDR3 regions were amplified from 2 micrograms of genomic DNA, or from all available DNA when less than that was on hand. The multiplex PCR employed 60 forward primers targeting TCR V beta segments and 13 reverse primers targeting J beta segments. To estimate reads per starting template, synthetic control templates were spiked into each sample at limiting dilution. The Illumina HiSeq System generated 87 bp sequencing reads. The authors processed their data as follows. PCR and sequencing errors were removed by merging closely related sequences with a nearest neighbor algorithm. TCR overlap was measured as the percentage of unique tumor TCR beta sequences also present in the same patient's peripheral blood. The source is immuneACCESS, and TCRdb retained only in-frame sequences with V and J called. Part of the clones is not carried over; for the studies checked, unresolved V genes explain less than half of this, and the remainder is unexplained. That table is the source of V, J and clone size, and D and trimming were worked out from the DNA. The sample table lists roughly 56,000 clones, more than 75% of them with a count of one. The ten largest clones add up to roughly 8.5% of the sample.

Sample time point, as interpreted from the label and publication: after dendritic cell vaccination, including at tumor progression/relapse. Selection of patients required sufficient residual fresh-frozen tumor tissue and over two years of available survival data. None of the glioblastoma patients carried an isocitrate dehydrogenase mutation, although molecular status otherwise varied. PBMC were collected before vaccination, two weeks after the third vaccination, and at tumor progression if progression occurred. The Qiagen DNeasy Blood extraction Kit was used to extract genomic DNA. The source was blood, collected after dendritic cell vaccination. The TCR originated in a human donor with glioblastoma. This chain joins TRBV30 to TRBJ1-1; confidence is insufficient to name the D gene. DNA sequence: TGTGCCTGGAGGCCACTGATTGAAGCTTTCTTT. It encodes CAWRPLIEAFF. With the rest looked up from the reference TRBV30 and TRBJ1-1 genes rather than sequenced, the full variable domain is SQTIHQWPATLVQPVGSPLSLECTVEGTSNPNLYWYRQAAGRGLQLLFYSVGIGQISSEVPQNLSASRPQDRQFILSSKKLLLSDSGFYLCAWRPLIEAFFGQGTRLTVV.